This T cell receptor beta chain was observed in a study of blood T cell repertoires in COVID-19. Study as a whole: The samples span acute and convalescent COVID-19 from the United States, Italy and Spain. In each case, the material was cDNA or gDNA derived from T cells, B-cell-depleted T cells, or PBMCs.

Seattle's cohort entered during active infection and was followed longitudinally. Source study methods: The authors estimated nucleated cell counts from reference gene primer amplification. TCRdb keeps only in-frame clones here, not all; method: immunoSEQ multiplex PCR. Clonal size and the V and J genes are those of that table, whereas D and trimming came from the DNA. Among 250,000 to 350,000 clones listed, about 85% were seen once. The CDR3 length is 16 residues. The germline V gene encodes CDR1 MNHEY and CDR2 SVGAGI. Trimming took 0 bases from V and 5 from J; bases not matched to a gene: 6. The sample taken for sequencing was peripheral blood. The chain couples TRBV6-5 to TRBJ1-2, with TRBD1 identical over 10 bases. The sequence came from a human donor with COVID-19, enrolled during active disease. The donor label of this sample is uncertain. The CDR3 DNA reads TGTGCCAGCAGTTACTCCTCGGGACAGGGGCCTTATGGCTACACCTTC. This encodes CASSYSSGQGPYGYTF.